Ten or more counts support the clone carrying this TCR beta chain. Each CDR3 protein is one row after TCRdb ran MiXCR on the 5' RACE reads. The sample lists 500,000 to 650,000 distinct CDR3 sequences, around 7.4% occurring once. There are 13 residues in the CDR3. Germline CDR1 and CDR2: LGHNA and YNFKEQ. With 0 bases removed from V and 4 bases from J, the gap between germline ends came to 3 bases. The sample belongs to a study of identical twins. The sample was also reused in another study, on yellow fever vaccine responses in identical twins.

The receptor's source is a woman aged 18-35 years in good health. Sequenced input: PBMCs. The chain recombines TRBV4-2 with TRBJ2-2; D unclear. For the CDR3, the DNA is TGTGCCAGCAGCCAAGATCGCACCGGGGAGCTGTTTTTT. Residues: CASSQDRTGELFF.